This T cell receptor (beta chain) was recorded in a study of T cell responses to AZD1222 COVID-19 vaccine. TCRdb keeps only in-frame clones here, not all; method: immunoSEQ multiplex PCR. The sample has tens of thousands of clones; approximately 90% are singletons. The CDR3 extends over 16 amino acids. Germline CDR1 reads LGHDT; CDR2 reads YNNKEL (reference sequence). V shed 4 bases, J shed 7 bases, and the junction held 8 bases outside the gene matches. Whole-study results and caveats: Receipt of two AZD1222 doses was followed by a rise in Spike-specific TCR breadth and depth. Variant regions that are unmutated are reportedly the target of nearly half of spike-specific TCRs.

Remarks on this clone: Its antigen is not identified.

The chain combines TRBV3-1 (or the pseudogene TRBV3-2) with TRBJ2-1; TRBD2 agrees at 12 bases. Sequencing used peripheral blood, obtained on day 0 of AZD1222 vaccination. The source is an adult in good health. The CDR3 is CASSPLAGGPENEQFF. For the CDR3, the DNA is TGTGCCAGCAGCCCTCTAGCGGGAGGGCCGGAGAATGAGCAGTTCTTC.